This entry concerns a single TCR beta chain. Trimming took off 7 bases at V and 5 bases at J, with 12 bases between the two ends. The CDR3 length is 13 residues. Germline CDR1 is MDHEN and CDR2 is SYDVKM. Seattle cases were enrolled at active infection and followed longitudinally. Repertoires were generated with immunoSEQ multiplex PCR, while TCRdb's copy carries only in-frame clones and drops some. The top ten hold around 0.84% of the sample, which has about 200,000 clones, about 94% seen once. This sample is part of a study of blood T cell repertoires in COVID-19. The wider study: Spain, Italy and the United States supplied samples that represented acute and convalescent COVID-19. T cells, B-cell-depleted T cells, or PBMCs provided the cDNA or gDNA that served as material.

Sample: peripheral blood. The V and J genes are TRBV28 and TRBJ2-1; D is perhaps TRBD2 (6 bases). The TCR originated in a man aged 60 to 75 with COVID-19, enrolled during active disease. CDR3 sequence (DNA): TGTGCCAGCAAGATCGGGGGTCACAATGAGCAGTTCTTC. Its protein product is CASKIGGHNEQFF.